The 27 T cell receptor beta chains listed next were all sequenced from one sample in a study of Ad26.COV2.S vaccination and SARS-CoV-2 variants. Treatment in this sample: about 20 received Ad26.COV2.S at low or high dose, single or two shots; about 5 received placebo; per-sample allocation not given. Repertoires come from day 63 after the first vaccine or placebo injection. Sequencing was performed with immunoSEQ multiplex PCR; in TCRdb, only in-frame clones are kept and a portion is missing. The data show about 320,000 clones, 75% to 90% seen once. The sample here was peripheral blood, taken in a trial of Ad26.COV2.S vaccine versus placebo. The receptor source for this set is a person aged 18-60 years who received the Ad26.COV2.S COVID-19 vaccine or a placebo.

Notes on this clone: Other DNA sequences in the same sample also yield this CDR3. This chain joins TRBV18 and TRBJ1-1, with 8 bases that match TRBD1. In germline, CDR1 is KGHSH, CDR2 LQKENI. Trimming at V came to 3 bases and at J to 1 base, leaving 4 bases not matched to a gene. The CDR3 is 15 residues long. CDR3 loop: CASSPGTGWNTEAFF. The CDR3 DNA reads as TGTGCCAGCTCACCGGGGACAGGTTGGAACACTGAAGCTTTCTTT. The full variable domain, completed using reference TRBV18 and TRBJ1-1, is NAGVMQNPRHLVRRRGQEARLRCSPMKGHSHVYWYRQLPEEGLKFMVYLQKENIIDESGMPKERFSAEFPKEGPSILRIQQVVRGDSAAYFCASSPGTGWNTEAFFGQGTRLTVV.

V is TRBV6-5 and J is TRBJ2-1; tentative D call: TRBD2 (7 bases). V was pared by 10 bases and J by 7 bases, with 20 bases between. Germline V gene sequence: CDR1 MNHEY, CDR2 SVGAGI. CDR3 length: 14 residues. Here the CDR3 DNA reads TGTGCCACCGGTGGGGGGGCCACAGGGAATGAGCAGTTCTTC. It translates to CATGGGATGNEQFF.

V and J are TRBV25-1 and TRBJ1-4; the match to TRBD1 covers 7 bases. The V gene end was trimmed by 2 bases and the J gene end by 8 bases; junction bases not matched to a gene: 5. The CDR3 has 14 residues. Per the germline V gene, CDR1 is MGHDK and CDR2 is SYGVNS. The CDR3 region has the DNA TGTGCCAGCAGTGAACCAGGGGGTGCGGAAAAACTGTTTTTT. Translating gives CASSEPGGAEKLFF.

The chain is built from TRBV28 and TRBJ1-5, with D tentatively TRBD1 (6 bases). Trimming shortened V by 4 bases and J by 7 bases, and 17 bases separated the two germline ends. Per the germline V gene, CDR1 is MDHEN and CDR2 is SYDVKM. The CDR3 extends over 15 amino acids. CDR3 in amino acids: CASSSGEKGGQPQHF. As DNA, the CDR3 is TGTGCCAGCAGTTCCGGTGAAAAGGGGGGGCAGCCCCAGCATTTT.

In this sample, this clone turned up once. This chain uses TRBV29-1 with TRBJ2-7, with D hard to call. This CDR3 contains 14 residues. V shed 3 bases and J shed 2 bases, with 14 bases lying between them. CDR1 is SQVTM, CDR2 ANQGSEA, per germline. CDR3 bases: TGCAGCGTTGAGACGGCTCCTGCCCCCTACGAGCAGTACGTC. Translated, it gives CSVETAPAPYEQYV.

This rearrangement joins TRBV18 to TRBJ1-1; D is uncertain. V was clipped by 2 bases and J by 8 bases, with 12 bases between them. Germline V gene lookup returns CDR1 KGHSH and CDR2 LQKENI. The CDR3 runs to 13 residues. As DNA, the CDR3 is TGTGCCAGCTCACCAGGTAGGGCAGAAGAAGCTTTCTTT. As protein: CASSPGRAEEAFF.

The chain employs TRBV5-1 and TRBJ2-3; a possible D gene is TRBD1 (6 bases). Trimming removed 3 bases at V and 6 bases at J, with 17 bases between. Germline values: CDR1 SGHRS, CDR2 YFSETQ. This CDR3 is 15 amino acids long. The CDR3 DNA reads TGCGCCAGCAGCTCCGGGACACCGGAACGGGATACGCAGTATTTT. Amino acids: CASSSGTPERDTQYF.

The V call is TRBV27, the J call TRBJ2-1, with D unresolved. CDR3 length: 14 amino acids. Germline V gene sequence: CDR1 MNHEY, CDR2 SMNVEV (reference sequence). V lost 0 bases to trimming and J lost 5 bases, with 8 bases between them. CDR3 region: CASSLSIGDNEQFF. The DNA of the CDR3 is TGTGCCAGCAGTTTATCGATAGGAGACAATGAGCAGTTCTTC.

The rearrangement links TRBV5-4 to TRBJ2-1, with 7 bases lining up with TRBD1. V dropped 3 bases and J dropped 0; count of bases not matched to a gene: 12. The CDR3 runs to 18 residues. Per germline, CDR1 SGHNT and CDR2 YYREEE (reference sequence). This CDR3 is CASSCRQGKLTSYNEQFF. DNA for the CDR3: TGTGCCAGCAGCTGCCGACAGGGAAAACTGACCTCCTACAATGAGCAGTTCTTC.

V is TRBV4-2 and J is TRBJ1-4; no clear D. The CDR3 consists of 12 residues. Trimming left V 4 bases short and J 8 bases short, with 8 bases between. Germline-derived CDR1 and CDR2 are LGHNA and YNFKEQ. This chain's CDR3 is CASSPAGEKLFF. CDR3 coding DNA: TGTGCCAGCAGCCCCGCCGGGGAAAAACTGTTTTTT.

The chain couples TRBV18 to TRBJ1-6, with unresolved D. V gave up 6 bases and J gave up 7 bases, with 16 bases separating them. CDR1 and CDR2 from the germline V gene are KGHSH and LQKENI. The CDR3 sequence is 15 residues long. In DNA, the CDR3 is TGTGCCAGCTCGGACGGAGGGCGCCAGAATTCACCCCTCCACTTT. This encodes CASSDGGRQNSPLHF.

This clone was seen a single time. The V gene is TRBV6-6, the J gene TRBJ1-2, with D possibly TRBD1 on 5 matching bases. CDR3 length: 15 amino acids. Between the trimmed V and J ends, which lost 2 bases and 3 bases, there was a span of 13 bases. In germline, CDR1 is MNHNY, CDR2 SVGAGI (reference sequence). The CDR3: CASSYLGGRDYGYTF. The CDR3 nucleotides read TGTGCCAGCAGTTACCTCGGGGGGAGGGACTATGGCTACACCTTC.

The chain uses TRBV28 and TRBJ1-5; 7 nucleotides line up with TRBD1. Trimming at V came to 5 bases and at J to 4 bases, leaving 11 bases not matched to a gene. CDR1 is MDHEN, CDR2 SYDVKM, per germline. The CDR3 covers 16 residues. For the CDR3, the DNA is TGTGCCAGCAGTAACAAATACAGGGGACCTAATCAGCCCCAGCATTTT. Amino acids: CASSNKYRGPNQPQHF. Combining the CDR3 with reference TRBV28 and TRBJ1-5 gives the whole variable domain DVKVTQSSRYLVKRTGEKVFLECVQDMDHENMFWYRQDPGLGLRLIYFSYDVKMKEKGDIPEGYSVSREKKERFSLILESASTNQTSMYLCASSNKYRGPNQPQHFGDGTRLSIL.

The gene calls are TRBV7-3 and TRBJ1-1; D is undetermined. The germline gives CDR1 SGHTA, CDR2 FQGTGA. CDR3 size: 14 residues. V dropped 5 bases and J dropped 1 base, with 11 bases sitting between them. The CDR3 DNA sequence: TGTGCCAGCAGCCCCATTCACTCGAACACTGAAGCTTTCTTT. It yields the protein CASSPIHSNTEAFF.

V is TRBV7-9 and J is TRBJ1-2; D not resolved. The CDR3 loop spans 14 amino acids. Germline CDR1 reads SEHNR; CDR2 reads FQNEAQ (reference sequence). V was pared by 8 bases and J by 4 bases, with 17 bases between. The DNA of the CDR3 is TGTGCCAGCGAACTAATAACGGGTGGCTATGGCTACACCTTC. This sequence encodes CASELITGGYGYTF. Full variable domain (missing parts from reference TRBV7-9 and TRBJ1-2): DTGVSQNPRHKITKRGQNVTFRCDPISEHNRLYWYRQTLGQGPEFLTYFQNEAQLEKSRLLSDRFSAERPKGSFSTLEIQRTEQGDSAMYLCASELITGGYGYTFGSGTRLTVV.

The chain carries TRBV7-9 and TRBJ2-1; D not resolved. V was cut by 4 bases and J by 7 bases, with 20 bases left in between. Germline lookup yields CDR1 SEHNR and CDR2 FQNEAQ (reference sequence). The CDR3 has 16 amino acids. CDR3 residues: CASSWNRQVGINEQFF. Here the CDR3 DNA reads TGTGCCAGCAGCTGGAACCGCCAGGTGGGAATTAATGAGCAGTTCTTC.

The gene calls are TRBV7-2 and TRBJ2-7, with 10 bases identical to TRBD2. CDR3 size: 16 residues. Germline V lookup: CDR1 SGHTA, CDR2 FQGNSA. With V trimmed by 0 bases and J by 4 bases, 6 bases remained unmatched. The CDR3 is CASSLAVAGGSYEQYV. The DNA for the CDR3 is TGTGCCAGCAGCTTAGCGGTAGCGGGAGGATCATACGAGCAGTACGTC.

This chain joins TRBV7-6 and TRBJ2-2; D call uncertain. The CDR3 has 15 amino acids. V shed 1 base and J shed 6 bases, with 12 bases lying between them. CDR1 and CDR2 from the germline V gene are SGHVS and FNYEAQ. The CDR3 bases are TGTGCCAGCAGCTTAGTTGTAGCTGCTCCCGGGGAGCTGTTTTTT. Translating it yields CASSLVVAAPGELFF. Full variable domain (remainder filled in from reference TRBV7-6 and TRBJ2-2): GAGVSQSPRYKVTKRGQDVALRCDPISGHVSLYWYRQALGQGPEFLTYFNYEAQQDKSGLPNDRFSAERPEGSISTLTIQRTEQRDSAMYRCASSLVVAAPGELFFGEGSRLTVL.

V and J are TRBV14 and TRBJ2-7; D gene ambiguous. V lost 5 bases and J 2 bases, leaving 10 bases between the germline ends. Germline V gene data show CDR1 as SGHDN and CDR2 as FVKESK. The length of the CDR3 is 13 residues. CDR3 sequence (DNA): TGTGCCAGCAGCGGGTGGATGACCTACGAGCAGTACTTC. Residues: CASSGWMTYEQYF.

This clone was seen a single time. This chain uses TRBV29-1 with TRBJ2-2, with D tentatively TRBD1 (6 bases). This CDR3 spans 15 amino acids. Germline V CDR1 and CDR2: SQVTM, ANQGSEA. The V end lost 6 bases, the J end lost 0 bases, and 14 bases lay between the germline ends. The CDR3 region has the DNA TGCAGCGTCCCTCTGACAGGTGCGAACACCGGGGAGCTGTTTTTT. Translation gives CSVPLTGANTGELFF.

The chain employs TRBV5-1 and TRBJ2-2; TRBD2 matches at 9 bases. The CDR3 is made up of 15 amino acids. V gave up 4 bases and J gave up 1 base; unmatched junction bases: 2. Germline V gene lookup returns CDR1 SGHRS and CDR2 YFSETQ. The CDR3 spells CASSQTSGNTGELFF. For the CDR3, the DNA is TGCGCCAGCAGCCAGACTAGCGGGAACACCGGGGAGCTGTTTTTT.

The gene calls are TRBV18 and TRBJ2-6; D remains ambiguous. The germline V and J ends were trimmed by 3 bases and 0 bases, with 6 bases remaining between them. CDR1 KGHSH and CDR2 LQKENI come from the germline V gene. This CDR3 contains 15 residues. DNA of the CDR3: TGTGCCAGCTCACCTCTGAACTCTGGGGCCAACGTCCTGACTTTC. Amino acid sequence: CASSPLNSGANVLTF.

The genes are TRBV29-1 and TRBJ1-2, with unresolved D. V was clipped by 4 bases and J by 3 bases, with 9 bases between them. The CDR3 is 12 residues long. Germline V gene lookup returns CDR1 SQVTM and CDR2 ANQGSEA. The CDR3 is CSVGGGYYGYTF. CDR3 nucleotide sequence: TGCAGCGTTGGGGGAGGCTACTATGGCTACACCTTC.

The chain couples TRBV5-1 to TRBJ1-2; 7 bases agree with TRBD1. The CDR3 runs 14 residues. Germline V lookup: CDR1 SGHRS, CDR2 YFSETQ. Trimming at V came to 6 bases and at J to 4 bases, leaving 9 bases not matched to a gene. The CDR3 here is CASTLDRVSYGYTF. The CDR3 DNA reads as TGCGCCAGCACCCTAGACAGGGTCAGCTATGGCTACACCTTC.

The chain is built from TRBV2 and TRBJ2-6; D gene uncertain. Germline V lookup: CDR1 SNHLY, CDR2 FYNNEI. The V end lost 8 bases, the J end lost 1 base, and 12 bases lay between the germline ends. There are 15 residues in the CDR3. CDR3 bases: TGTGCCAGCCTCCTTTTAGCATCTGGGGCCAACGTCCTGACTTTC. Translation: CASLLLASGANVLTF. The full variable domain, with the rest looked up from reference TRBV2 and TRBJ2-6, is EPEVTQTPSHQVTQMGQEVILRCVPISNHLYFYWYRQILGQKVEFLVSFYNNEISEKSEIFDDQFSVERPDGSNFTLKIRSTKLEDSAMYFCASLLLASGANVLTFGAGSRLTVL.

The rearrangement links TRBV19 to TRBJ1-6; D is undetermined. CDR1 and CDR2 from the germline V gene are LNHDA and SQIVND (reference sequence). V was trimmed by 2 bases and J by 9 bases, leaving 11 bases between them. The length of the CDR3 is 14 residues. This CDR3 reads CASSITGFGSPLHF. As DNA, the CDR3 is TGTGCCAGTAGTATAACGGGGTTCGGTTCACCCCTCCACTTT. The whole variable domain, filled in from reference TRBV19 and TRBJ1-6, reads DGGITQSPKYLFRKEGQNVTLSCEQNLNHDAMYWYRQDPGQGLRLIYYSQIVNDFQKGDIAEGYSVSREKKESFPLTVTSAQKNPTAFYLCASSITGFGSPLHFGNGTRLTVT.

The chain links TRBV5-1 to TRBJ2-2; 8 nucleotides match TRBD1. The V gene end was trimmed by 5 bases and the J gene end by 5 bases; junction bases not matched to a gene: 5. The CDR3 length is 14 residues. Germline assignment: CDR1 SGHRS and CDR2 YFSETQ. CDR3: CASSTTGGTGELFF. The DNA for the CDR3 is TGCGCCAGCAGTACCACAGGGGGGACCGGGGAGCTGTTTTTT.